This T cell receptor beta chain was captured in a study of blood T cell repertoires in COVID-19. Seattle-derived patients entered the study during active infection and were followed longitudinally. Methods used by the authors: Cell counts per sample came from amplifying reference gene primers. Sequencing was performed with immunoSEQ multiplex PCR; in TCRdb, only in-frame clones are kept and a portion is missing. The V and J calls and the clone size are those of that table, but D and trimming were determined from the DNA. This sample carries tens of thousands of clones, roughly 77% of them seen once, and the ten largest clones take roughly 30%. V lost 5 bases, J lost 3 bases, and 4 bases stayed unmatched. The CDR3 consists of 14 residues. Per the germline V gene, CDR1 is MNHEY and CDR2 is SVGAGI.

The chain couples TRBV6-5 to TRBJ1-3; TRBD1 matches 7 bases. The TCR was taken from a man aged 60 to 75 with COVID-19, enrolled during active disease. The sequenced sample consisted of peripheral blood. CDR3 coding DNA: TGTGCCAGCAGTCCTAGACAGGGTGGAAACACCATATATTTT. It encodes CASSPRQGGNTIYF.